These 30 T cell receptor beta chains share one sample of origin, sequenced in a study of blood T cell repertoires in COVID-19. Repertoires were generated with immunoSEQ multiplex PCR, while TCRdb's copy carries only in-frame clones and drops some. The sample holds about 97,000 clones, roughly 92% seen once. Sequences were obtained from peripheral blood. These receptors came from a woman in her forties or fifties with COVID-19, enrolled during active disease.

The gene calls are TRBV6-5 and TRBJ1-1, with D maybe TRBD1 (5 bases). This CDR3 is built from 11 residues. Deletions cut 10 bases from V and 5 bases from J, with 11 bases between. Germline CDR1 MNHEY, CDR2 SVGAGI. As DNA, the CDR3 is TGTGCCACCCACCGGGGGACTGAAGCTTTCTTT. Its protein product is CATHRGTEAFF.

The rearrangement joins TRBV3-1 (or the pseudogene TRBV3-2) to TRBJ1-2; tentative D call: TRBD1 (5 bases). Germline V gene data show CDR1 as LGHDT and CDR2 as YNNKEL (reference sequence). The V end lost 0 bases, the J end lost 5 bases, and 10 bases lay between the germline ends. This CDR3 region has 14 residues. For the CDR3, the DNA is TGTGCCAGCAGCCAAGATCCGGGGGGGTATGGCTACACCTTC. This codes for CASSQDPGGYGYTF.

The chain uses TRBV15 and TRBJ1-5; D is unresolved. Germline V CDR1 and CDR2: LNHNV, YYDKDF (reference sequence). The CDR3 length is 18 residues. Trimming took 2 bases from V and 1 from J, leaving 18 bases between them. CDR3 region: CATSRSRYGKRSNQPQHF. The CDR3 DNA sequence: TGTGCCACCAGCAGATCTAGGTATGGCAAGAGAAGCAATCAGCCCCAGCATTTT.

This CDR3 reads CASSPGGPGQPQHF. In DNA form, the CDR3 reads TGTGCCAGTAGCCCGGGGGGGCCTGGTCAGCCCCAGCATTTT. V usage is TRBV19 and J usage is TRBJ1-5; TRBD1 might be the D (6 bases). Germline CDR1 is LNHDA and CDR2 is SQIVND (reference sequence). The CDR3 is made up of 14 amino acids. The germline V and J ends were trimmed by 6 bases and 6 bases, with 15 bases remaining between them. Complete variable domain (other parts from reference TRBV19 and TRBJ1-5): DGGITQSPKYLFRKEGQNVTLSCEQNLNHDAMYWYRQDPGQGLRLIYYSQIVNDFQKGDIAEGYSVSREKKESFPLTVTSAQKNPTAFYLCASSPGGPGQPQHFGDGTRLSIL.

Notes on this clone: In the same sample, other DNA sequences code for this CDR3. CDR3 in amino acids: CASSLGGRNEKLFF. CDR3 nucleotide sequence: TGCGCCAGCAGCTTGGGGGGCCGCAATGAAAAACTGTTTTTT. The chain has TRBV5-1 and TRBJ1-4, with TRBD1 as a possible D gene (5 bases). V lost 0 bases and J 5 bases, leaving 8 bases between the germline ends. CDR1 is SGHRS and CDR2 is YFSETQ in the germline V gene. The CDR3 loop spans 14 amino acids. The full variable domain, rest sourced from reference TRBV5-1 and TRBJ1-4, is KAGVTQTPRYLIKTRGQQVTLSCSPISGHRSVSWYQQTPGQGLQFLFEYFSETQRNKGNFPGRFSGRQFSNSRSEMNVSTLELGDSALYLCASSLGGRNEKLFFGSGTQLSVL.

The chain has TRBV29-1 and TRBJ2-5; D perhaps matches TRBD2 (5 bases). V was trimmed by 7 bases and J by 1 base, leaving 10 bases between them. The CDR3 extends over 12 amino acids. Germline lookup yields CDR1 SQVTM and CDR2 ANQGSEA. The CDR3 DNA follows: TGCAGCGCCAGACGGGGCCAAGAGACCCAGTACTTC. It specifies CSARRGQETQYF.

The CDR3, as DNA: TGTGCCAGCAGCCTAACAGGTTCCAATCAGCCCCAGCATTTT. Residues: CASSLTGSNQPQHF. J is TRBJ1-5 and V is TRBV7-9; D perhaps matches TRBD1 (5 bases). In germline, CDR1 is SEHNR, CDR2 FQNEAQ (reference sequence). The ends were cut back, 5 bases at V and 3 bases at J, with 11 bases in the middle. The CDR3 has 14 amino acids. Filled out from reference TRBV7-9 and TRBJ1-5, the complete variable domain reads DTGVSQNPRHKITKRGQNVTFRCDPISEHNRLYWYRQTLGQGPEFLTYFQNEAQLEKSRLLSDRFSAERPKGSFSTLEIQRTEQGDSAMYLCASSLTGSNQPQHFGDGTRLSIL.

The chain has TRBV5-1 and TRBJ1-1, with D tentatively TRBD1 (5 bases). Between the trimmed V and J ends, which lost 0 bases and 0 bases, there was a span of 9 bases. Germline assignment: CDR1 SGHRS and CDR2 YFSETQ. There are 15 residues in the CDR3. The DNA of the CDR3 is TGCGCCAGCAGCTTGGCCGGGGGTTTGAACACTGAAGCTTTCTTT. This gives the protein CASSLAGGLNTEAFF.

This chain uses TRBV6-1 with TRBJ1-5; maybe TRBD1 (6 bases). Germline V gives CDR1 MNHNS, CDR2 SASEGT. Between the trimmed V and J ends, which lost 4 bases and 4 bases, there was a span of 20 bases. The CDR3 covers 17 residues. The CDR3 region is CASSGLGARAGNQPQHF. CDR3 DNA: TGTGCCAGCAGTGGTCTGGGGGCCAGGGCAGGTAATCAGCCCCAGCATTTT.

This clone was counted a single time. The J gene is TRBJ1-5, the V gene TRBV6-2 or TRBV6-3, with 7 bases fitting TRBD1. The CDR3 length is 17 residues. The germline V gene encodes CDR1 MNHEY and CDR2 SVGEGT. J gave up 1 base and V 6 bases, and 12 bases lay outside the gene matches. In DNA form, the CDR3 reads TGTGCCAGCAGCACCCGACAGGGAGGCTGGAGCAATCAGCCCCAGCATTTT. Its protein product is CASSTRQGGWSNQPQHF.

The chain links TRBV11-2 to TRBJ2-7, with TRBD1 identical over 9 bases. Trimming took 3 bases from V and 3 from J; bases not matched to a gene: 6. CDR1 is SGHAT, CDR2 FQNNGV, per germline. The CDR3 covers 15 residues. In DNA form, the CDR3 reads TGTGCCAGCAGCTTCCCCGGGACAGGGATCTACGAGCAGTACTTC. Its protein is CASSFPGTGIYEQYF.

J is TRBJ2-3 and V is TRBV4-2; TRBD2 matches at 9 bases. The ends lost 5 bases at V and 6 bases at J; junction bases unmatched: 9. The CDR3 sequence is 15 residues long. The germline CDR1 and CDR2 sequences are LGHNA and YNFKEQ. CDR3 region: CASSYSLAGTDTQYF. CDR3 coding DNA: TGTGCCAGCAGCTATTCTCTAGCGGGGACCGATACGCAGTATTTT.

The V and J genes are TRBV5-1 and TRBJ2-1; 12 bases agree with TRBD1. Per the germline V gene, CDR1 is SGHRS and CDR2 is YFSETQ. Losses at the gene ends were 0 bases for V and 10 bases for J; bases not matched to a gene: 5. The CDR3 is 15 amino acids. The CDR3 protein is CASSLDGTGGEEQFF. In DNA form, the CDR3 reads TGCGCCAGCAGCTTGGATGGGACAGGGGGCGAAGAGCAGTTCTTC. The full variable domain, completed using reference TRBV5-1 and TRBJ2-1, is KAGVTQTPRYLIKTRGQQVTLSCSPISGHRSVSWYQQTPGQGLQFLFEYFSETQRNKGNFPGRFSGRQFSNSRSEMNVSTLELGDSALYLCASSLDGTGGEEQFFGPGTRLTVL.

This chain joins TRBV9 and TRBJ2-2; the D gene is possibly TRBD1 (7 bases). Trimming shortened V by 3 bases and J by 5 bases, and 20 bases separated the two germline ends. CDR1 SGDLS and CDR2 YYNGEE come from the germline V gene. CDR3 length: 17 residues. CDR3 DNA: TGTGCCAGCAGCGCGCCCCTCAGGGGGGTTGCGACCGGGGAGCTGTTTTTT. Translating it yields CASSAPLRGVATGELFF.

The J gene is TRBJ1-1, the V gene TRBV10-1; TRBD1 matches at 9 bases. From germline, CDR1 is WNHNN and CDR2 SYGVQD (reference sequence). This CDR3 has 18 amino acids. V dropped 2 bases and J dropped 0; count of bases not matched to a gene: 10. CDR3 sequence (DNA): TGCGCCAGCAGTGAGCCCGCCGGGGACAGGGACATGAACACTGAAGCTTTCTTT. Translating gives CASSEPAGDRDMNTEAFF.

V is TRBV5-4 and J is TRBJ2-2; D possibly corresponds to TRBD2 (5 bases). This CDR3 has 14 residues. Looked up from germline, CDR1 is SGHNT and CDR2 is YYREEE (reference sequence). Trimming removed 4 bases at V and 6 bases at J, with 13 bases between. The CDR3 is CASSREVLAGELFF. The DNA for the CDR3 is TGTGCCAGCAGCCGAGAAGTACTAGCCGGGGAGCTGTTTTTT.

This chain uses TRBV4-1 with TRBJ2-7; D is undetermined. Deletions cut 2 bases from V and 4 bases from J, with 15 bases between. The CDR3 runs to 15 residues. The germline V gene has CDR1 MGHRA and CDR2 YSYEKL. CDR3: CASSQLSGSFYEQYF. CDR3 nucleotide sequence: TGCGCCAGCAGCCAATTATCCGGTTCATTTTACGAGCAGTACTTC.

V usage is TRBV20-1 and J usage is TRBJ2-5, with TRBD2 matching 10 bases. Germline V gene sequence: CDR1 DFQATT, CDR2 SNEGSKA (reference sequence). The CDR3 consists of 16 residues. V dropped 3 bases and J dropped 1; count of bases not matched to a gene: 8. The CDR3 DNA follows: TGCAGTGCTAGTAGTCTAGCGGGGGCCTTCCAAGAGACCCAGTACTTC. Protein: CSASSLAGAFQETQYF.

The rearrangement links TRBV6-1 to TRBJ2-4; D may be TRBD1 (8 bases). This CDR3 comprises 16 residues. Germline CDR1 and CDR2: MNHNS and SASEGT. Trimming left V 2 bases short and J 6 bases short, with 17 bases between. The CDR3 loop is CASSERTGTGGNIQYF. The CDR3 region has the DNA TGTGCCAGCAGTGAACGGACAGGGACGGGGGGAAACATTCAGTACTTC.

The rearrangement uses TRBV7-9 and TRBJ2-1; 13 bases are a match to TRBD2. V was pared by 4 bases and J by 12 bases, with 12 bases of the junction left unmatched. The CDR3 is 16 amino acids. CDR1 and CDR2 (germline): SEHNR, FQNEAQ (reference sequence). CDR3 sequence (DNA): TGTGCCAGCAGCTCCCGACTAGCGGGGGGTCATAGGGGGCAGTTCTTC. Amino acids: CASSSRLAGGHRGQFF.

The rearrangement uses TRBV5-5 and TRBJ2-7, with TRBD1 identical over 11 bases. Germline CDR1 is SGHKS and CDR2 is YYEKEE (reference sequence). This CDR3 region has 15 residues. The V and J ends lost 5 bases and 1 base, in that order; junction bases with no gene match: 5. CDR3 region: CASSPGQGGSYEQYV. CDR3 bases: TGTGCCAGCAGTCCGGGACAGGGGGGTTCCTACGAGCAGTACGTC.

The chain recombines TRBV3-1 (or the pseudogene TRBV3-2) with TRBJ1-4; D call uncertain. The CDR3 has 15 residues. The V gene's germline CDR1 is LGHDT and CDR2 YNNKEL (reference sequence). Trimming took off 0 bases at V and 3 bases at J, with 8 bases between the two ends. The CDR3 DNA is TGTGCCAGCAGCCAAGAACAGAAGTCTAATGAAAAACTGTTTTTT. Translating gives CASSQEQKSNEKLFF.

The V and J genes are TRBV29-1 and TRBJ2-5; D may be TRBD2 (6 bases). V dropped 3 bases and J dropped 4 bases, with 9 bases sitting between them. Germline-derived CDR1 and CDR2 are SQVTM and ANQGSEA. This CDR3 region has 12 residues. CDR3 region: CSVEFGGETQYF. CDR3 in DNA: TGCAGCGTTGAGTTCGGGGGAGAGACCCAGTACTTC.

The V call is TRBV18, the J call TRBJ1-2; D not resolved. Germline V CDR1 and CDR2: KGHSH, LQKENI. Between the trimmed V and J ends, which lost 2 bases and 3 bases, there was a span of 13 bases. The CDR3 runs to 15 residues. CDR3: CASSPSLQQYYGYTF. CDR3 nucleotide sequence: TGTGCCAGCTCACCAAGTTTACAGCAATACTATGGCTACACCTTC.

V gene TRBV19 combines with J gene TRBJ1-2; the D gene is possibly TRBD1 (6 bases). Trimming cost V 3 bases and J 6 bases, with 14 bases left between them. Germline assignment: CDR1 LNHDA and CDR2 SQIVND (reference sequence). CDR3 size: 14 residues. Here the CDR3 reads CASSITGLGNGYTF. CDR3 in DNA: TGTGCCAGTAGTATTACAGGGCTTGGTAATGGCTACACCTTC.

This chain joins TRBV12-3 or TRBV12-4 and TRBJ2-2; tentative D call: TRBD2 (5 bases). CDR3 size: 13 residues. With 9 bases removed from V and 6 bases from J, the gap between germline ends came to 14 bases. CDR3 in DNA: TGTGCCAGTACTGAAACTAGACCCGGGGAGCTGTTTTTT. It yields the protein CASTETRPGELFF.

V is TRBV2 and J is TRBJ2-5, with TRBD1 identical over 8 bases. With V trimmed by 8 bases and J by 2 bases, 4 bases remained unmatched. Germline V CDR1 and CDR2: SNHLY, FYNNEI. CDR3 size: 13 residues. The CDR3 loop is CASGTGVQETQYF. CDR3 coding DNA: TGTGCCAGCGGGACAGGAGTTCAAGAGACCCAGTACTTC.

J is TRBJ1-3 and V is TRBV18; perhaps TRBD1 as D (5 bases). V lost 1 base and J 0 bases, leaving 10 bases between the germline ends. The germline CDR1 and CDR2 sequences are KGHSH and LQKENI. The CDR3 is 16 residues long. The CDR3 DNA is TGTGCCAGCTCACCACTGGCAGGGAACTCTGGAAACACCATATATTTT. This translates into CASSPLAGNSGNTIYF.

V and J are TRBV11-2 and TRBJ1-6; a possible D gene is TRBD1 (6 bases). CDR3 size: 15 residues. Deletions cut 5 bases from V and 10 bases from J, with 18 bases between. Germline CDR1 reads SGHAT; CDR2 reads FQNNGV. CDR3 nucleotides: TGTGCCAGCAGCCAATTCACAGGGAAAGGATCACCCCTCCACTTT. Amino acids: CASSQFTGKGSPLHF.

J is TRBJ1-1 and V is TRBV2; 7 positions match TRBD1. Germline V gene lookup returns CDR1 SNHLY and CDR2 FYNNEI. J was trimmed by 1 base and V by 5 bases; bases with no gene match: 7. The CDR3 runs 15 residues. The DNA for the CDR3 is TGTGCCAGCAGTCCCCGGGACAGCCCGAACACTGAAGCTTTCTTT. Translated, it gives CASSPRDSPNTEAFF.